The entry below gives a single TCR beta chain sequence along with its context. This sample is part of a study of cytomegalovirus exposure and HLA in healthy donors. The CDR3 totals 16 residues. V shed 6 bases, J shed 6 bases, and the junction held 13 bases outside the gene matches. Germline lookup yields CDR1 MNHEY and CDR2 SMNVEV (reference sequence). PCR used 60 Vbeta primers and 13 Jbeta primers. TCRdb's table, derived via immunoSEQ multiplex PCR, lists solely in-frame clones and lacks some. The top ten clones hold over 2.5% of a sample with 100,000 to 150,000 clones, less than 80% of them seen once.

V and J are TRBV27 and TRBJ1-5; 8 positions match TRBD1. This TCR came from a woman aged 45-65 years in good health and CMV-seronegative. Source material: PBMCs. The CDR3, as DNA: TGTGCCAGCAGAGGCACCGGGACAGGTTTTAGTCAGCCCCAGCATTTT. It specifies CASRGTGTGFSQPQHF.